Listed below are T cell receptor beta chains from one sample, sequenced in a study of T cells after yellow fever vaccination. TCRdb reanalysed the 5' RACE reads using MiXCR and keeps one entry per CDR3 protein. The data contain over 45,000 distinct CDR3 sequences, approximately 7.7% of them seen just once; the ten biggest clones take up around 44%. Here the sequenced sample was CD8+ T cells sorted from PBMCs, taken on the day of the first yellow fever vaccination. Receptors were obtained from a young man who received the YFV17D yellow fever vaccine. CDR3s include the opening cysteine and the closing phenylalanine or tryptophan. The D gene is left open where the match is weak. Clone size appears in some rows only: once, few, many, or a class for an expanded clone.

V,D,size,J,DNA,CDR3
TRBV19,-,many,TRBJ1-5,TGTGCCAGTAGTATTGGGCAGGCGGGGAGCAATCAGCCCCAGCATTTT,CASSIGQAGSNQPQHF
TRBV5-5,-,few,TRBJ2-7,TGTGCCAGCAGCTTGGCCCGCCAGGGAAACTCCTACGAGCAGTACTTC,CASSLARQGNSYEQYF
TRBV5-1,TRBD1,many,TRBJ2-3,TGCGCCAGCAGCTTGGGGGACAGAGCTAGCACAGATACGCAGTATTTT,CASSLGDRASTDTQYF
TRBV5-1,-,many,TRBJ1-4,TGCGCCAGCTCTATGGGGAGCGTGGCTAATGAAAAACTGTTTTTT,CASSMGSVANEKLFF
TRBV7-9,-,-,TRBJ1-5,TGTGCCAGCAGCACTAGCAATCAGCCCCAGCATTTT,CASSTSNQPQHF
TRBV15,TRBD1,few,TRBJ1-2,TGTGCCACCAGCGAAGGCCGGGACAGGGGGAACGGCTACACCTTC,CATSEGRDRGNGYTF
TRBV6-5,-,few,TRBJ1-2,TGTGCCAGCAGTTACGACGGCAGAAGCTGGGGGGAAAATGGCTACACCTTC,CASSYDGRSWGENGYTF
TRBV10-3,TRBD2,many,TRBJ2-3,TGTGCCATCAGTGATCCGGGACTAGCGGGTTTTGGAGATACGCAGTATTTT,CAISDPGLAGFGDTQYF
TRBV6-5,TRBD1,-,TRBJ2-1,TGTGCCAGCAGGACAGGGTCCTACAATGAGCAGTTCTTC,CASRTGSYNEQFF
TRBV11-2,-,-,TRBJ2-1,TGTGCCAGCAGCCACGTTTTTACGGGTAGCTCCTACAATGAGCAGTTCTTC,CASSHVFTGSSYNEQFF
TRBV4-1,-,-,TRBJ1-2,TGCGCCAGCAGCCAAACTGCAGGGACGCCCAGTTATGGCTACACCTTC,CASSQTAGTPSYGYTF
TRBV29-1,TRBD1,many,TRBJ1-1,TGCAGCGTCGGGACAGGGGGGACTGAAGCTTTCTTT,CSVGTGGTEAFF
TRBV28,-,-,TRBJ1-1,TGTGCCAGCAGTCATGGCCCTGAAGCTTTCTTT,CASSHGPEAFF
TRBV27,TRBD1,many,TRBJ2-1,TGTGCCAGCAGTCGCCTGGGACAGGGGGGATTCAATGAGCAGTTCTTC,CASSRLGQGGFNEQFF
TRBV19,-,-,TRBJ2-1,TGTGCCAGTAGTGCCCCCGGGACCTTCAACAATGAGCAGTTCTTC,CASSAPGTFNNEQFF
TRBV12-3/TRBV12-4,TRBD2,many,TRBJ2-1,TGTGCCAGCATACCCTCCGGTAGCGGGGGCAATGAGCAGTTCTTC,CASIPSGSGGNEQFF
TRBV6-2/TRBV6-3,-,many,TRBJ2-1,TGTGCCAGCAGTTACCTAGGGGTGAATGAGCAGTTCTTC,CASSYLGVNEQFF
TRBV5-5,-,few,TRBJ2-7,TGTGCCAGCAGCGGCACATTATCCTCCGAGCAGTACTTC,CASSGTLSSEQYF
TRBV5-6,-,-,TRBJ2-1,TGTGCCAGCAGCTCGGACACGCCAGGGCAGTTCTTC,CASSSDTPGQFF
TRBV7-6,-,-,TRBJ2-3,TGTGCCAGCAGCTTAGTAGCGCGGGCTGACACAGATACGCAGTATTTT,CASSLVARADTDTQYF
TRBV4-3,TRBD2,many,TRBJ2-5,TGCGCCAGCAGCCAAGATTGGAGCGGGGGGGCCACAGAGACCCAGTACTTC,CASSQDWSGGATETQYF
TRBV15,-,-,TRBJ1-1,TGTGCCACCAGCAGAGATTGGGGGAACACTGAAGCTTTCTTT,CATSRDWGNTEAFF
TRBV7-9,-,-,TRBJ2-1,TGTGCCAGCAGTTCTAGCGCGATACTACCCGACAATGAGCAGTTCTTC,CASSSSAILPDNEQFF
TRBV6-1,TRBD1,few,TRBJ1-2,TGTGCCAGCACCACGGGAGGGGGCCTTAACTATGGCTACACCTTC,CASTTGGGLNYGYTF
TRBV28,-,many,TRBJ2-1,TGTGCCACCAGAGGTGGGGAGCCCTACAATGAGCAGTTCTTC,CATRGGEPYNEQFF
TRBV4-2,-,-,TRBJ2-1,TGTGCCAGCAGCCAAGTGGAGGGGGGGCCTCTTGAGCAGTTCTTC,CASSQVEGGPLEQFF
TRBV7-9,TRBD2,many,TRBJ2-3,TGTGCCAGCAGCTTAGAGGCGGGGGGCCTAGGAGATACGCAGTATTTT,CASSLEAGGLGDTQYF
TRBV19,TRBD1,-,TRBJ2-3,TGTGCCAGTAGAAGCCGCCCAGGACAGGGGGCTAGAGATACGCAGTATTTT,CASRSRPGQGARDTQYF
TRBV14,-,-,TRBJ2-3,TGTGCCAGCAGCCGACCGGGGAGGGGGGAAGTTACGCAGTATTTT,CASSRPGRGEVTQYF
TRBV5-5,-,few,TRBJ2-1,TGTGCCAGCAGCTCGGAGTACGGGACTTCCGACAGCTCCTACAATGAGCAGTTCTTC,CASSSEYGTSDSSYNEQFF
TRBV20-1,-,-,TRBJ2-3,TGCAGTGCTAGAGATTGGACGGGGACAAGAATGGGTGCTGATACGCAGTATTTT,CSARDWTGTRMGADTQYF
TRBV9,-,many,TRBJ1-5,TGTGCCAGCAGCGTAGAAGGGGAGTGGACGGGCAATCAGCCCCAGCATTTT,CASSVEGEWTGNQPQHF
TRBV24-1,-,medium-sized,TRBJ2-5,TGTGCCACCAGCGGATGGGGGGAGGAAGAGACCCAGTACTTC,CATSGWGEEETQYF
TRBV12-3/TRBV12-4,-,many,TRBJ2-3,TGTGCCAGCGAAGTTCTGGGGGTAGATACGCAGTATTTT,CASEVLGVDTQYF
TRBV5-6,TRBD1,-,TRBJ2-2,TGTGCCAGCGGCCCGGAGAAGGGGGCGGCCGGGGAGCTGTTTTTT,CASGPEKGAAGELFF
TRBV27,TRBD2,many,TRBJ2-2,TGTGCCAGCAGCCGGGGGGGAGATACCGGGGAGCTGTTTTTT,CASSRGGDTGELFF
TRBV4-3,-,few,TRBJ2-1,TGCGCCAGCAGCCACCGCACGGGACTCAGCTCCTACAATGAGCAGTTCTTC,CASSHRTGLSSYNEQFF
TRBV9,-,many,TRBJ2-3,TGTGCCAGCAGCTATTCCGCCGTAACAAACTCGCAGTATTTT,CASSYSAVTNSQYF
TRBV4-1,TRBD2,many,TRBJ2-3,TGCGCCAGCAGCCAAGTAGCGGGGGGCACAGATACGCAGTATTTT,CASSQVAGGTDTQYF
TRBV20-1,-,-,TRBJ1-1,TGCAGTGCTAGATCGGCCCCGGGGGTTACTGTCAACACTGAAGCTTTCTTT,CSARSAPGVTVNTEAFF
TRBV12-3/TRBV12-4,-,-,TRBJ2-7,TGTGCCAGCAGTTTACTCTCGGACCCTGCCTACGAGCAGTACTTC,CASSLLSDPAYEQYF
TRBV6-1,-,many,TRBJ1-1,TGTGCCAGCAGTGAGAGGCCATGGCAGGCTTTCTTT,CASSERPWQAFF
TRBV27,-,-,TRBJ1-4,TGTGCCAGCCCAAGGAGGGCTAATGAAAAACTGTTTTTT,CASPRRANEKLFF
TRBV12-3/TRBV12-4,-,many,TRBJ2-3,TGTGCCAGCAGCTCCGGACAGACAGATACGCAGTATTTT,CASSSGQTDTQYF
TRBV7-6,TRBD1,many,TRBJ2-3,TGTGCCAGCAGCCTGACAGGGGGCTTGGATACGCAGTATTTT,CASSLTGGLDTQYF
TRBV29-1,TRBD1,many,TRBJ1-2,TGCAGCGTTTACCCTCTAGGACAGGGGTATGGCTACACCTTC,CSVYPLGQGYGYTF